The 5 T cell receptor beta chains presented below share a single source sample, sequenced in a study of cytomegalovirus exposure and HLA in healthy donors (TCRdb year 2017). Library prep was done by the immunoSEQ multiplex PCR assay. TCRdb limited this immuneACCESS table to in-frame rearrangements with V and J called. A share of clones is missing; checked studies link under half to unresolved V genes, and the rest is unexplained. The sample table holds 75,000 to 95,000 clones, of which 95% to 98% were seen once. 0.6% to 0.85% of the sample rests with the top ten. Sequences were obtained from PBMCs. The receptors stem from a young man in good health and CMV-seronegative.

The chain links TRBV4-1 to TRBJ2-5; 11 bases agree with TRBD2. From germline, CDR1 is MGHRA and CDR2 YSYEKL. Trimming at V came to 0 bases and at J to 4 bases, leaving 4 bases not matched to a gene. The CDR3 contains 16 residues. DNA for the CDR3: TGCGCCAGCAGCCAAGATGAAACTAGCGGGAGAGAGACCCAGTACTTC. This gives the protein CASSQDETSGRETQYF.

The CDR3 DNA reads as TGTGCCAGTAGTCCCAGGGGACTAGCGGGAGGAGCGAACACCGGGGAGCTGTTTTTT. Protein sequence: CASSPRGLAGGANTGELFF. The chain joins TRBV19 to TRBJ2-2; TRBD2 aligns across 15 bases. J gave up 0 bases and V 5 bases, and 7 bases lay outside the gene matches. The CDR3 is made up of 19 amino acids. Germline V gene lookup returns CDR1 LNHDA and CDR2 SQIVND (reference sequence).

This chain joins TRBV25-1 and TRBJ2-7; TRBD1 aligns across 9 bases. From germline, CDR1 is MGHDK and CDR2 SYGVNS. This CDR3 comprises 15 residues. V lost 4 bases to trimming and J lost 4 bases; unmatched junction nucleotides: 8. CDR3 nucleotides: TGTGCCAGCAGTGTTGCTACAGGGGGCGCATACGAGCAGTACTTC. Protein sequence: CASSVATGGAYEQYF.

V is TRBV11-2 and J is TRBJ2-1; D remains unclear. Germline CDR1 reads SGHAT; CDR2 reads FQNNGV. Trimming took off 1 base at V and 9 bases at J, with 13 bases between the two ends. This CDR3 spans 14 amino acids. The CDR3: CASSLAGLGGEQFF. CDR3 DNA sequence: TGTGCCAGCAGCTTAGCCGGGTTGGGTGGTGAGCAGTTCTTC.

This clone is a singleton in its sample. The CDR3 DNA is TGTGCCGGTAACAGGGTTCCAACTAATGAAAAACTGTTTTTT. Translation: CAGNRVPTNEKLFF. The chain uses TRBV21-1 and TRBJ1-4; TRBD1 is taken as the D call from the table, unchecked against the DNA. TRBV21-1 is a recognized pseudogene. The length of the CDR3 is 14 residues.